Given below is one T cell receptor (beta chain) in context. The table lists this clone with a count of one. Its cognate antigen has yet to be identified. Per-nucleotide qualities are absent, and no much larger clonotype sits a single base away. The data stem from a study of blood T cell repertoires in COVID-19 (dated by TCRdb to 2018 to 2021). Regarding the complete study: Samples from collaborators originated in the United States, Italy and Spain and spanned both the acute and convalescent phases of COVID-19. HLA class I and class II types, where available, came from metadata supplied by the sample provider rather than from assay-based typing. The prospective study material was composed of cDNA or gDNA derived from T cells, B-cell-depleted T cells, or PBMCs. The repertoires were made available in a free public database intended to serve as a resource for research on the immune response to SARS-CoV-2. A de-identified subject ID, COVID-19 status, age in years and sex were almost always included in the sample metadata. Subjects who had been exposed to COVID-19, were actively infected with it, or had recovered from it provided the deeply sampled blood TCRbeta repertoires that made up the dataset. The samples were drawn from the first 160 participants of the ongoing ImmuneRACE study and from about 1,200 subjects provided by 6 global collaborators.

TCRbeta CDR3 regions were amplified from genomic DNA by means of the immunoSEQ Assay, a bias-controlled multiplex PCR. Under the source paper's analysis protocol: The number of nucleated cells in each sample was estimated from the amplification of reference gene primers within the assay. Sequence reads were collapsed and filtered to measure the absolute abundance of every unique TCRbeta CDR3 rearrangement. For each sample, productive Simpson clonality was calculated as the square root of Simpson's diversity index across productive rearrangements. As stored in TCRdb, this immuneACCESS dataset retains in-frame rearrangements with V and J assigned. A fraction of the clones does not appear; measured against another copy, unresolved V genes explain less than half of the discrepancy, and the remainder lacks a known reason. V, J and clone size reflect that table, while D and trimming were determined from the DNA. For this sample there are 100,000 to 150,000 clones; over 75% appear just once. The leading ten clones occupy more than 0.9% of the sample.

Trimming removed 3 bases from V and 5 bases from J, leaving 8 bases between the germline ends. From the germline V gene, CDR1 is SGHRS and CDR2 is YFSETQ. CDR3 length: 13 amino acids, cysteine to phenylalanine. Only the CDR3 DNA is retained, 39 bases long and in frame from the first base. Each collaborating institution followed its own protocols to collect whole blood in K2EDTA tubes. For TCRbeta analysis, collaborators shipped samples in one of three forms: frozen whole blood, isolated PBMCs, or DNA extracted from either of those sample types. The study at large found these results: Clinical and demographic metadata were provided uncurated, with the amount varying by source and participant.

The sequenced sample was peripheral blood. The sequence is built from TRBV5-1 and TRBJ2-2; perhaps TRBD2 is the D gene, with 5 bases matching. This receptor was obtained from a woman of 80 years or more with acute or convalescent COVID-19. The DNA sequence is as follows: TGCGCCAGCAGCTCCGGGGAAACCGGGGAGCTGTTTTTT. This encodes CASSSGETGELFF.